The present T cell receptor beta chain was sequenced within a study of shared clonotypes between healthy human individuals. Background on the study: For every donor, three CD4 naive, three CD4 memory, two CD8 naive and one CD8 memory plates were used. Study observations and caveats: Even with large depth, rarefaction showed that sorted-subset sequencing was incomplete.

About 30,000 T cell genomes, or roughly 200 ng DNA, went into the sorted-subset replicate PCRs. Produced via immunoSEQ multiplex PCR; TCRdb's table is partial and in-frame only. Here the sample spans about 700,000 clones, approximately 90% being singletons. The CDR3 runs to 15 residues. V lost 0 bases and J 2 bases, leaving 12 bases between the germline ends. Germline CDR1 and CDR2: SGHNT and YYREEE (reference sequence). With regard to this clone: The antigen is undetermined.

Naive CD8 cells lacked CD45RO, underwent positive selection for CCR7 and left out terminally differentiated effector memory CD45RA+ cells. Donors had no recently reported acute infections or vaccinations and were HIV-negative. Material: naive CD8+ T cells sorted from blood. This TCR came from a man aged 25-45 years in good health. The chain carries TRBV5-4 and TRBJ2-7; D may be TRBD1 (5 bases). CDR3 nucleotide sequence: TGTGCCAGCAGCTTGGGTAGGGGCCCTGCCTACGAGCAGTACTTC. It specifies CASSLGRGPAYEQYF. Complete variable domain (other parts from reference TRBV5-4 and TRBJ2-7): ETGVTQSPTHLIKTRGQQVTLRCSSQSGHNTVSWYQQALGQGPQFIFQYYREEENGRGNFPPRFSGLQFPNYSSELNVNALELDDSALYLCASSLGRGPAYEQYFGPGTRLTVT.